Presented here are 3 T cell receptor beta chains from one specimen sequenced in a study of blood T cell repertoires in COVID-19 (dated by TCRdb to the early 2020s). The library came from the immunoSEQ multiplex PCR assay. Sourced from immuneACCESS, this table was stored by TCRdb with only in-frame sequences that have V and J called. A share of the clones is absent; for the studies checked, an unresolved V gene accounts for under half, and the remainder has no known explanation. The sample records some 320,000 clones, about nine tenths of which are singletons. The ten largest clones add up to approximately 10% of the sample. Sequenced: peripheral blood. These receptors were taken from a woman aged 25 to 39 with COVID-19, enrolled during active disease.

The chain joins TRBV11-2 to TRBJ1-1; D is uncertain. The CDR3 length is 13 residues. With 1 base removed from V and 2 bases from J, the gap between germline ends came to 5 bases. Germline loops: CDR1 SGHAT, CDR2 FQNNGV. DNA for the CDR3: TGTGCCAGCAGCTTAGTGGCCAACACTGAAGCTTTCTTT. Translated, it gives CASSLVANTEAFF.

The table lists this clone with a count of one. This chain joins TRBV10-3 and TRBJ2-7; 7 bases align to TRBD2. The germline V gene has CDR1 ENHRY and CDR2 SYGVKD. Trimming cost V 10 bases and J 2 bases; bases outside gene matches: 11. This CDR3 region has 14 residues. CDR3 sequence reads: CATHSGPTTYEQYF. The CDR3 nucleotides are TGTGCCACCCATAGCGGGCCGACCACCTACGAGCAGTACTTC.

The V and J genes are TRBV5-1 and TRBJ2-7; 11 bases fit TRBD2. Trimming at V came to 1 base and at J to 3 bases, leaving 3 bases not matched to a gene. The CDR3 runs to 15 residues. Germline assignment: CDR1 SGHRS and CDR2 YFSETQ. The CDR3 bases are TGCGCCAGCAGCTTGACCGGGACTAGCGGCTACGAGCAGTACTTC. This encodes CASSLTGTSGYEQYF.